What follows are 18 T cell receptor beta chains derived from one specimen sequenced in a study of CD8+ T cells in alopecia areata (dated by TCRdb to 2016 to 2019). The treatment or condition label, read with the paper, signifies: oral pan-JAK inhibitor, 5-10 mg twice daily. Library generation was performed with the immunoSEQ multiplex PCR assay. For TCR sequencing, RNA was extracted from every sample and reverse transcribed into cDNA to serve as template. The source is immuneACCESS, and TCRdb retained only in-frame sequences with V and J called. Part of the clones is not carried over; for the studies checked, unresolved V genes explain less than half of this, and the remainder is unexplained. This sample lists hundreds of thousands of clones; 60% were detected once. The ten largest clones take up 0.9% to 0.95% of the sample. The material was CD4+ T cells sorted from blood, obtained between weeks 51 and 52, from a patient treated with tofacitinib. The source is a human donor with alopecia areata.

The rearrangement uses TRBV5-1 and TRBJ1-1; 7 bases map to TRBD1. This CDR3 has 13 amino acids. The V and J ends lost 4 bases and 10 bases, in that order; junction bases with no gene match: 10. CDR1 SGHRS and CDR2 YFSETQ come from the germline V gene. CDR3 DNA sequence: TGCGCCAGCAGCGGCCCGGGACAGCCTCGAGCTTTCTTT. It specifies CASSGPGQPRAFF.

The V and J genes are TRBV30 and TRBJ1-5; possibly TRBD1 for D (6 bases). CDR3 length: 13 residues. Germline V gene sequence: CDR1 GTSNPN, CDR2 SVGIG (reference sequence). Trimming pared 0 bases from V and 6 bases from J, leaving 9 bases between. The DNA for the CDR3 is TGTGCCTGGAGTGTTGGGGGCGCTCAGCCCCAGCATTTT. Its translation: CAWSVGGAQPQHF.

This clone was seen a handful of times. The chain is built from TRBV18 and TRBJ2-5; D gene uncertain. The CDR3 is 11 residues long. Trimming took off 4 bases at V and 3 bases at J, with 3 bases between the two ends. CDR1 is KGHSH and CDR2 is LQKENI in the germline V gene. CDR3 sequence (DNA): TGTGCCAGCTCACTCAAAGAGACCCAGTACTTC. Its translation is CASSLKETQYF.

The rearrangement joins TRBV15 to TRBJ2-4; 7 positions match TRBD1. Germline V gene lookup returns CDR1 LNHNV and CDR2 YYDKDF (reference sequence). This CDR3 contains 14 residues. V shed 1 base, J shed 9 bases, and the junction held 6 bases outside the gene matches. CDR3 DNA sequence: TGTGCCACCAGCAGAGCACAGGGGAGAAGCATTCAGTACTTC. Its translation is CATSRAQGRSIQYF.

This clone has just a few counts. CDR3 sequence reads: CASSPGTEATIYF. CDR3 in DNA: TGTGCCAGCTCACCGGGGACAGAGGCCACCATATATTTT. The V call is TRBV18, the J call TRBJ1-3; the match to TRBD1 covers 7 bases. V shed 3 bases, J shed 9 bases, and the junction held 5 bases outside the gene matches. This CDR3 has 13 amino acids. Germline CDR1 is KGHSH and CDR2 is LQKENI.

This chain joins TRBV30 and TRBJ1-1; a possible D gene is TRBD1 (5 bases). Germline V gene sequence: CDR1 GTSNPN, CDR2 SVGIG (reference sequence). Trimming left V 4 bases short and J 0 bases short, with 12 bases between. The CDR3 is made up of 14 amino acids. CDR3 in DNA: TGTGCCTGGAACCCGGGACTCCTGAACACTGAAGCTTTCTTT. Residues: CAWNPGLLNTEAFF.

The chain couples TRBV7-9 to TRBJ2-5, with 11 nucleotides matching TRBD2. CDR3 length: 14 amino acids. Germline CDR1 SEHNR, CDR2 FQNEAQ (reference sequence). Trimming cost V 6 bases and J 5 bases; bases outside gene matches: 5. CDR3 coding DNA: TGTGCCAGCAGGACTAGCGGGGACGGGGAGACCCAGTACTTC. This gives the protein CASRTSGDGETQYF.

The sample holds a few counts of this clone. The V gene is TRBV25-1, the J gene TRBJ2-6; D is ambiguous. The CDR3 loop spans 15 amino acids. Trimming removed 3 bases at V and 3 bases at J, with 9 bases between. Looked up from germline, CDR1 is MGHDK and CDR2 is SYGVNS. The CDR3 here is CASSDSVGGANVLTF. The CDR3 DNA follows: TGTGCCAGCAGTGATTCTGTGGGTGGGGCCAACGTCCTGACTTTC.

In nucleotides, the CDR3 is TGTGCCTGGAGAGCACATAATCAGCCCCAGCATTTT. This translates into CAWRAHNQPQHF. V gene TRBV30 combines with J gene TRBJ1-5; D not resolved. V was clipped by 3 bases and J by 4 bases, with 7 bases between them. The CDR3 extends over 12 amino acids. Germline loops: CDR1 GTSNPN, CDR2 SVGIG (reference sequence). The full variable domain, its missing parts supplied by reference TRBV30 and TRBJ1-5, is SQTIHQWPATLVQPVGSPLSLECTVEGTSNPNLYWYRQAAGRGLQLLFYSVGIGQISSEVPQNLSASRPQDRQFILSSKKLLLSDSGFYLCAWRAHNQPQHFGDGTRLSIL.

The V call is TRBV5-1, the J call TRBJ1-4, with D possibly TRBD1 on 5 matching bases. This CDR3 is 13 amino acids long. The V end was cut by 0 bases, the J end by 5 bases, with 5 bases between. Germline CDR1 is SGHRS and CDR2 is YFSETQ. This chain's CDR3 is CASSLDRNEKLFF. CDR3 DNA: TGCGCCAGCAGCTTGGACAGGAATGAAAAACTGTTTTTT.

V is TRBV29-1 and J is TRBJ2-7; no definite D call. Germline V lookup: CDR1 SQVTM, CDR2 ANQGSEA. V lost 4 bases and J 3 bases, leaving 13 bases between the germline ends. The CDR3 spans 13 residues. The CDR3 region has the DNA TGCAGCGTTGGGCTGGCCTTAAACTACGAGCAGTACTTC. Its protein product is CSVGLALNYEQYF.

The chain links TRBV2 to TRBJ1-5, with 11 bases aligning to TRBD1. CDR1 and CDR2 from the germline V gene are SNHLY and FYNNEI. Trimming removed 8 bases from V and 5 bases from J; junction bases left unmatched: 5. This CDR3 spans 14 amino acids. The CDR3, as DNA: TGTGCCAGCCACTCGGGACAGGGGGATCAGCCCCAGCATTTT. Translation gives CASHSGQGDQPQHF.

The chain links TRBV6-1 to TRBJ1-5; D is unclear. V was trimmed by 6 bases and J by 0 bases, leaving 6 bases between them. Germline values: CDR1 MNHNS, CDR2 SASEGT. This CDR3 is 13 amino acids long. The CDR3 DNA reads as TGTGCCAGCAGGTACCTTAGCAATCAGCCCCAGCATTTT. Its translation: CASRYLSNQPQHF.

The V and J genes are TRBV9 and TRBJ1-6; 7 bases are shared with TRBD1. Germline V gene lookup returns CDR1 SGDLS and CDR2 YYNGEE. The V gene end was trimmed by 4 bases and the J gene end by 7 bases; junction bases not matched to a gene: 8. The CDR3 runs 15 residues. CDR3 DNA sequence: TGTGCCAGCAGCTCCGCGGGACAGCCAAATTCACCCCTCCACTTT. It encodes CASSSAGQPNSPLHF.

The chain carries TRBV5-1 and TRBJ2-3; D not resolved. Trimming stripped 0 bases from V and 3 bases from J, with 8 bases between. Germline assignment: CDR1 SGHRS and CDR2 YFSETQ. This CDR3 is built from 14 residues. This chain's CDR3 is CASSLEVHTDTQYF. The CDR3 region has the DNA TGCGCCAGCAGCTTGGAAGTCCATACAGATACGCAGTATTTT.

About this clone itself: Additional DNA sequences in this sample encode the identical CDR3. The rearrangement uses TRBV7-9 and TRBJ2-3; D gene ambiguous. Germline assignment: CDR1 SEHNR and CDR2 FQNEAQ (reference sequence). The V and J ends lost 0 bases and 3 bases respectively, with 4 bases between them. The CDR3 totals 13 residues. The CDR3 region is CASSLASTDTQYF. The CDR3 nucleotides are TGTGCCAGCAGCTTAGCGTCGACAGATACGCAGTATTTT.

A word on this clone: Within the sample, other DNA sequences also encode this same CDR3. J is TRBJ2-3 and V is TRBV30; D not certain. This CDR3 spans 11 amino acids. Trimming stripped 0 bases from V and 5 bases from J, with 3 bases between. The germline CDR1 and CDR2 sequences are GTSNPN and SVGIG (reference sequence). The CDR3 protein is CAWSVVDTQYF. CDR3 DNA: TGTGCCTGGAGTGTTGTAGATACGCAGTATTTT. Using reference TRBV30 and TRBJ2-3 for the parts outside the CDR3, the full variable domain is SQTIHQWPATLVQPVGSPLSLECTVEGTSNPNLYWYRQAAGRGLQLLFYSVGIGQISSEVPQNLSASRPQDRQFILSSKKLLLSDSGFYLCAWSVVDTQYFGPGTRLTVL.

The V gene is TRBV7-9, the J gene TRBJ1-6; unclear D gene. Per germline, CDR1 SEHNR and CDR2 FQNEAQ (reference sequence). The CDR3 runs to 14 residues. Trimming took 0 bases from V and 4 from J, leaving 4 bases between them. The CDR3 DNA reads TGTGCCAGCAGCTTAGCGGGGTATAATTCACCCCTCCACTTT. As protein: CASSLAGYNSPLHF. Based on the CDR3 plus reference TRBV7-9 and TRBJ1-6, the full variable domain is DTGVSQNPRHKITKRGQNVTFRCDPISEHNRLYWYRQTLGQGPEFLTYFQNEAQLEKSRLLSDRFSAERPKGSFSTLEIQRTEQGDSAMYLCASSLAGYNSPLHFGNGTRLTVT.